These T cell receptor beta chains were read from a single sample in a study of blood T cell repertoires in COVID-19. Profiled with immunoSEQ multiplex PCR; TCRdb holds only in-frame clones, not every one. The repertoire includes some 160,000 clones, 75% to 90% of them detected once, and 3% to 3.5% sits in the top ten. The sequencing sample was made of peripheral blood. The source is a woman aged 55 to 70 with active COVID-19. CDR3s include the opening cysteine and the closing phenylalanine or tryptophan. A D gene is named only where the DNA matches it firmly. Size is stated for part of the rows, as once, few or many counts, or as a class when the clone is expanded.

TGTGCCAGCAGTTTATCGGGACAGTTATTAAATTCACCCCTCCACTTT	CASSLSGQLLNSPLHF	NA	TRBD1	TRBV28	TRBJ1-6
TGCGCCAGCAGCTCGGGATCAACACTCCATGGGGCCGGGGAGCTGTTTTTT	CASSSGSTLHGAGELFF	NA	NA	TRBV5-1	TRBJ2-2
TGTGCCAGCAGTGGTACCTGGACTAGCGGGAGGGCAGATACCGGGGAGCTGTTTTTT	CASSGTWTSGRADTGELFF	NA	TRBD2	TRBV2	TRBJ2-2
TGTGCCACCAGCGGTCTTACAGGGGGCGCGGAACAGCCCCAGCATTTT	CATSGLTGGAEQPQHF	NA	TRBD1	TRBV24-1	TRBJ1-5
TGTGCCAGCTACCGGGACAGGGGCTACAATGAGCAGTTCTTC	CASYRDRGYNEQFF	NA	TRBD1	TRBV25-1	TRBJ2-1
TGTGCCAGCAGCCGAGGGACAGGTCGAGACTACGAGCAGTACTTC	CASSRGTGRDYEQYF	NA	TRBD1	TRBV7-8	TRBJ2-7
TGTGCCAGTAGTATGGGACTAGCGGGAGGGCATGAGCAGTTCTTC	CASSMGLAGGHEQFF	NA	TRBD2	TRBV19	TRBJ2-1
TGTGCCAGCAGCCTCCCAGATACGCAGTATTTT	CASSLPDTQYF	NA	NA	TRBV6-6	TRBJ2-3
TGTGCCAGCAGTGAGCCCGGGATCCCCCTTAATCAGCCCCAGCATTTT	CASSEPGIPLNQPQHF	NA	NA	TRBV6-1	TRBJ1-5
TGTGCCTGGAGTAGTAGCCACGGGACCCAGTACTTC	CAWSSSHGTQYF	NA	NA	TRBV30	TRBJ2-5
TGCGCCAGCAGCTTGGGCGTAACAGGGACCGACTACGAGCAGTACTTC	CASSLGVTGTDYEQYF	NA	NA	TRBV5-1	TRBJ2-7
TGTGCCAGCAGCTATCAGGGAAGGGAGACCCAGTACTTC	CASSYQGRETQYF	NA	NA	TRBV7-9	TRBJ2-5
TGCGCCAGCAGTCTTCTAGCGGGGGCTACGAAAGGGCAGTACTTC	CASSLLAGATKGQYF	few	TRBD2	TRBV4-1	TRBJ2-7
TGTGCCAGCAGCCTAAGGGGAGGGGCAGAGACCCAGTACTTC	CASSLRGGAETQYF	NA	TRBD2	TRBV5-6	TRBJ2-5
TGTGCCAGCAGATTCTACAGGGTTTATGCGAGCAATCAGCCCCAGCATTTT	CASRFYRVYASNQPQHF	NA	NA	TRBV28	TRBJ1-5
TGTGCCAGCAGGCAGACAGGGGTCCGCTTTAATGAAAAACTGTTTTTT	CASRQTGVRFNEKLFF	NA	TRBD1	TRBV7-9	TRBJ1-4
TGTGCCAGCAGTTACGTCTCGGGGATTTATAGCAATCAGCCCCAGCATTTT	CASSYVSGIYSNQPQHF	NA	NA	TRBV6-2/TRBV6-3	TRBJ1-5
TGTGCCAGCAGCTTAGCCCCGGGGGGGGACTATGGCTACACCTTC	CASSLAPGGDYGYTF	NA	NA	TRBV7-2	TRBJ1-2
TGTGCCAGCTCATCTAGCGGGCCCACAGATACGCAGTATTTT	CASSSSGPTDTQYF	NA	TRBD2	TRBV18	TRBJ2-3
TGTGCCAGCAGCTTTCTAGCGGGAGGATCCAAAAGATATACGCAGTATTTT	CASSFLAGGSKRYTQYF	NA	TRBD2	TRBV7-9	TRBJ2-3
TGTGCCAGTAGCAGGGACAGAAATCAGCCCCAGCATTTT	CASSRDRNQPQHF	NA	TRBD1	TRBV19	TRBJ1-5
TGTGCCAGCAGCCCCATGGCCGGGGCCAACGTCCTGACTTTC	CASSPMAGANVLTF	NA	NA	TRBV11-2	TRBJ2-6
TGTGCCAGCAGCCATTCGGAACAGGGGGAAGCTTTCTTT	CASSHSEQGEAFF	NA	TRBD1	TRBV7-9	TRBJ1-1
TGTGCCAGCCACTCAGGGCTGGCCGACACCCTTGCAACTAATGAAAAACTGTTTTTT	CASHSGLADTLATNEKLFF	NA	NA	TRBV3-1/TRBV3-2	TRBJ1-4
TGTGCCAGCAGCCAACTGAGCGTCCTGACTTTC	CASSQLSVLTF	NA	NA	TRBV3-1/TRBV3-2	TRBJ2-6
TGTGCCAGCAGCCGACTCGGCGGGAGGCCCGAACAAGAGACCCAGTACTTC	CASSRLGGRPEQETQYF	NA	TRBD2	TRBV7-8	TRBJ2-5
TGTGCCAGCAGCTTATTTTCCGTCAATGAGCAGTTCTTC	CASSLFSVNEQFF	NA	NA	TRBV11-2	TRBJ2-1
TGTGCCAGCAGCGTAGGGCCCGCGGGAGGGCCGGGGATCACAGATACGCAGTATTTT	CASSVGPAGGPGITDTQYF	NA	TRBD2	TRBV9	TRBJ2-3
TGTGCCAGCAGGACCAAGGACACCGCCTCTGGAAACACCATATATTTT	CASRTKDTASGNTIYF	NA	NA	TRBV7-9	TRBJ1-3
TGTGCCAGCAGTTCCGACCCGGGTTTGCTCACAGATACGCAGTATTTT	CASSSDPGLLTDTQYF	NA	NA	TRBV27	TRBJ2-3
TGTGCCAGCTCTGAGGGAATAGAGACCCAGTACTTC	CASSEGIETQYF	few	NA	TRBV18	TRBJ2-5
TGTGCCAGCAGTTCCCCGGGACAGGGATACGAGCAGTACTTC	CASSSPGQGYEQYF	NA	TRBD1	TRBV27	TRBJ2-7
TGTGCCAGCAGCCACCACCAGATTGGCCGAGACAGGTCCTACGGCCTGTCCTACGAGCAGTACTTC	CASSHHQIGRDRSYGLSYEQYF	NA	NA	TRBV21-1	TRBJ2-7
TGTGCCAGCAGCTTGTTAAGTGCTAAGGGGACTCAAGGCTACACCTTC	CASSLLSAKGTQGYTF	NA	NA	TRBV5-6	TRBJ1-2
TGTGCCAGCAGTATCCCGGGGGGCTCTGGAAACACCATATATTTT	CASSIPGGSGNTIYF	NA	NA	TRBV28	TRBJ1-3
TGTGCCAGCAGCCCCTCCCTCTTAGCGGGAGGCCAATACAATGAGCAGTTCTTC	CASSPSLLAGGQYNEQFF	NA	TRBD2	TRBV5-4	TRBJ2-1
TGTGCCAGCAGTGAGAGTGGCAGGCCTTGGAATTCACCCCTCCACTTT	CASSESGRPWNSPLHF	NA	NA	TRBV6-1	TRBJ1-6
TGTGCCAGCAGTTTATGGGCCAGGGGAATGGAGACCCAGTACTTC	CASSLWARGMETQYF	NA	NA	TRBV28	TRBJ2-5
TGTGCCAGTAGCCCAGGGGCCCTCGGTGGAAACACCATATATTTT	CASSPGALGGNTIYF	NA	NA	TRBV19	TRBJ1-3
TGCGCCAGCAGTCCAGCGGGAGGGCCTCTGGTCGATGAGCAGTTCTTC	CASSPAGGPLVDEQFF	NA	TRBD2	TRBV10-1	TRBJ2-1
TGCAGCGTTGAATCCGGGACAGGGGGGTACGAGCAGTACTTC	CSVESGTGGYEQYF	NA	TRBD1	TRBV29-1	TRBJ2-7
TGTGCCAGCAGCTTAGCGGGAGGGCCGTACGAGCAGTACTTC	CASSLAGGPYEQYF	NA	TRBD2	TRBV7-2	TRBJ2-7
TGCAGCGCGCGGGGGGGCTCAGAGACCCAGTACTTC	CSARGGSETQYF	NA	TRBD2	TRBV29-1	TRBJ2-5